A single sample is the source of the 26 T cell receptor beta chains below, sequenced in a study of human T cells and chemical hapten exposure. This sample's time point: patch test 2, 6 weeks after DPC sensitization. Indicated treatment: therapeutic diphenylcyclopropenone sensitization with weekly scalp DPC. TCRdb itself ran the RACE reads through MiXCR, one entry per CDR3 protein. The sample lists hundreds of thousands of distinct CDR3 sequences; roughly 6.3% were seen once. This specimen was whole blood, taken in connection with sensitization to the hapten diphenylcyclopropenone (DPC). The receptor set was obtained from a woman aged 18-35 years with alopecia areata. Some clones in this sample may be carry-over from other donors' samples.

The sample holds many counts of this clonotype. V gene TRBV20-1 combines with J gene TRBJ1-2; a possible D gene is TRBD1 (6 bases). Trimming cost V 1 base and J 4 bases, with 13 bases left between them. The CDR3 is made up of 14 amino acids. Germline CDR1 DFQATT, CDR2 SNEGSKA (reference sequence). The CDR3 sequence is CSARGPDRGYGYTF. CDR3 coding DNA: TGCAGTGCTAGAGGCCCGGACAGAGGCTATGGCTACACCTTC.

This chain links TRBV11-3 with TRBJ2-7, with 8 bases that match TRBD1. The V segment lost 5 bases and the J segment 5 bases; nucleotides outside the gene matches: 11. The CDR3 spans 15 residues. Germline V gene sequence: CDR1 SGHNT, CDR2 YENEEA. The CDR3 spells CASSEGGQGGHEQYF. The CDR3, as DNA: TGTGCCAGCAGCGAAGGAGGACAGGGTGGGCACGAGCAGTACTTC.

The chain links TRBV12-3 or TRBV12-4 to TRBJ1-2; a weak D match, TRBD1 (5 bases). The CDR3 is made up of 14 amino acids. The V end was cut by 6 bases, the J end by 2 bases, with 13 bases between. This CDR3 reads CASSPRRGNYGYTF. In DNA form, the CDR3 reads TGTGCCAGCAGCCCCCGACGGGGGAACTATGGCTACACCTTC.

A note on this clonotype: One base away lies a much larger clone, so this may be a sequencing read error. CDR3 amino acids: CASRKEGRNTEVFF. DNA for the CDR3: TGTGCCAGCAGAAAAGAGGGCAGAAACACTGAAGTTTTCTTT. This chain links TRBV2 with TRBJ1-1; D gene ambiguous. This CDR3 contains 14 residues. Germline V gene data show CDR1 as SNHLY and CDR2 as FYNNEI. Looking up the rest from reference TRBV2 and TRBJ1-1 gives the full variable domain: EPEVTQTPSHQVTQMGQEVILRCVPISNHLYFYWYRQILGQKVEFLVSFYNNEISEKSEIFDDQFSVERPDGSNFTLKIRSTKLEDSAMYFCASRKEGRNTEVFFGQGTRLTVV.

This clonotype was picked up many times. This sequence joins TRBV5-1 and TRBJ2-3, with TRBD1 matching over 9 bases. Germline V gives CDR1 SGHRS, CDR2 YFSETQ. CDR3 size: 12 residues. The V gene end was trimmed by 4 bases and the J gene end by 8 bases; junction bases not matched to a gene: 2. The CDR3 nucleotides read TGCGCCAGCAGCCTGGGACAGGGTACGCAGTATTTT. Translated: CASSLGQGTQYF.

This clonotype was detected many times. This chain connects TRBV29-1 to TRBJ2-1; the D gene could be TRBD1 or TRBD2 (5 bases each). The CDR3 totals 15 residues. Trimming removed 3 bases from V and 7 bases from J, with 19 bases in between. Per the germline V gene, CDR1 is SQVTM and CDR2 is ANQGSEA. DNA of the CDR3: TGCAGCGTTGACCCCATCCTCCGGGGCGGGAATGAGCAGTTCTTC. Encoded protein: CSVDPILRGGNEQFF.

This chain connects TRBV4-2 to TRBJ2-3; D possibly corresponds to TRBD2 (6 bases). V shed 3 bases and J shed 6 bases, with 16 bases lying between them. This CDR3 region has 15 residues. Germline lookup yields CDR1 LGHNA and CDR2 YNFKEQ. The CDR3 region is CASSQRDPRSDTQYF. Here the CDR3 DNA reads TGTGCCAGCAGCCAGCGGGACCCGCGATCGGATACGCAGTATTTT.

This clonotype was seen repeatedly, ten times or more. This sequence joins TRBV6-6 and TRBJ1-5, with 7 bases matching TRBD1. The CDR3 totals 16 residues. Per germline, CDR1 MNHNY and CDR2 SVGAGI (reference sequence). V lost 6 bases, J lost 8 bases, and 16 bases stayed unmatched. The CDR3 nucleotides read TGTGCCAGCAGCAGCACCACAGGGGCCCCAACGGAGCCCCAGCATTTT. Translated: CASSSTTGAPTEPQHF.

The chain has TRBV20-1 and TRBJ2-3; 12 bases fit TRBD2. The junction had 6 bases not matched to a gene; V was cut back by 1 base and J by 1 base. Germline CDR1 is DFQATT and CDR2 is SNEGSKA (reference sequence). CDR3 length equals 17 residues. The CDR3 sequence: CSARAASGGGGTDTQYF. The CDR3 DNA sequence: TGCAGTGCTAGAGCTGCTAGCGGGGGGGGAGGCACAGATACGCAGTATTTT.

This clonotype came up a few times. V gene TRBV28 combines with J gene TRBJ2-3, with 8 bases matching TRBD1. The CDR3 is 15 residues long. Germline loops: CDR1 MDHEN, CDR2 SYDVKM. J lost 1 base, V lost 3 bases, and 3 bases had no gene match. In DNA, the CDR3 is TGTGCCAGCAGTTTTGAGACAGGGGGCACAGATACGCAGTATTTT. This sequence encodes CASSFETGGTDTQYF. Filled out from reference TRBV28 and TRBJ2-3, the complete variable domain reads DVKVTQSSRYLVKRTGEKVFLECVQDMDHENMFWYRQDPGLGLRLIYFSYDVKMKEKGDIPEGYSVSREKKERFSLILESASTNQTSMYLCASSFETGGTDTQYFGPGTRLTVL.

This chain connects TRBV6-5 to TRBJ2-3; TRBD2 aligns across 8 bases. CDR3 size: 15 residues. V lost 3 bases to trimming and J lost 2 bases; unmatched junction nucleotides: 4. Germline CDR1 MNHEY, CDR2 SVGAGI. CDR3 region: CASSYGSGDTDTQYF. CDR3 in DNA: TGTGCCAGCAGTTATGGTAGCGGGGACACAGATACGCAGTATTTT.

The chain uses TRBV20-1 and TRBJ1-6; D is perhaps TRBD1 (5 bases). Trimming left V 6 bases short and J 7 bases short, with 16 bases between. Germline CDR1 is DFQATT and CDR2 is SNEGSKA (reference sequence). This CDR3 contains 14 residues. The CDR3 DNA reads TGCAGTGCAAAGATCGGGGCCGGAAATTCACCCCTCCACTTT. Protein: CSAKIGAGNSPLHF.

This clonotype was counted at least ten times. The CDR3 region is CASSSRGFGYTF. The CDR3 bases are TGTGCCAGCAGTTCTAGGGGTTTTGGCTACACCTTC. The rearrangement links TRBV6-5 to TRBJ1-2, with D possibly TRBD1 on 5 matching bases. Looked up from germline, CDR1 is MNHEY and CDR2 is SVGAGI. V was cut by 4 bases and J by 7 bases, with 10 bases left in between. This CDR3 comprises 12 residues.

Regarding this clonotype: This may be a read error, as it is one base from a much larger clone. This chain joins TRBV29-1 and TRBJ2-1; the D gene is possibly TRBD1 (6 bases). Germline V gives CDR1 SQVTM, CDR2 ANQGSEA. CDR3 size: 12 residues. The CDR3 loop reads CSVHGGGDEQLF. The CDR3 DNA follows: TGCAGCGTCCATGGTGGGGGCGATGAGCAGCTCTTC.

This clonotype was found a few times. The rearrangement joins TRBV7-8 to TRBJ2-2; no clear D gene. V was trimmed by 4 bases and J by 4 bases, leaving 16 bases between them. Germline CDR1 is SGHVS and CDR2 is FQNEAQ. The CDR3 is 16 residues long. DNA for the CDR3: TGTGCCAGCAGCTCTAGGGTCATAGGGATCACCGGGGAGCTGTTTTTT. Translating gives CASSSRVIGITGELFF.

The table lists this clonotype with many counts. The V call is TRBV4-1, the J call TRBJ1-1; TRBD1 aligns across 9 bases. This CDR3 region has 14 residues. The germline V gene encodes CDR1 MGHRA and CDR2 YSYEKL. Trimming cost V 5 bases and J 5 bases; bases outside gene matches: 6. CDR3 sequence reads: CASSTPGTGTEAFF. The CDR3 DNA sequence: TGCGCCAGCAGCACTCCCGGGACAGGGACTGAAGCTTTCTTT.

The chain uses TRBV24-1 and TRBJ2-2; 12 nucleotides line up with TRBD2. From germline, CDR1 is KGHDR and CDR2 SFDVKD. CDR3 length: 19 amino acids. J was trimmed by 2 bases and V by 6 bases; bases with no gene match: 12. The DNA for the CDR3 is TGTGCCACCAGTCCCCCCCTCCCTAGCGGGGGGGTTAACACCGGGGAGCTGTTTTTT. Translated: CATSPPLPSGGVNTGELFF.

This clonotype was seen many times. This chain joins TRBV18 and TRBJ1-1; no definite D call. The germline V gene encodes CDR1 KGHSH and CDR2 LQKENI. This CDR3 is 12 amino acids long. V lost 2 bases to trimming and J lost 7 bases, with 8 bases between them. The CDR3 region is CASSPGVGEAFF. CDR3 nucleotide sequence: TGTGCCAGCTCACCAGGGGTGGGTGAAGCTTTCTTT.

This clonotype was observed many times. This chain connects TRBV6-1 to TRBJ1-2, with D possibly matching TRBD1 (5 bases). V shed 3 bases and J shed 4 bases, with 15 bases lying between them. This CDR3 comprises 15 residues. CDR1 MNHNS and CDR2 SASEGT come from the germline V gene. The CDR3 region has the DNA TGTGCCAGCAGTGACAGAGACAGTCTGATCTATGGCTACACCTTC. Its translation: CASSDRDSLIYGYTF.

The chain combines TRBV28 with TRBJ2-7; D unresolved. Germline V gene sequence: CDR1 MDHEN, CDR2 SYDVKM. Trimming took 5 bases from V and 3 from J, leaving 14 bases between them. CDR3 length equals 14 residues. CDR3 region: CASSTSRRDYEQYF. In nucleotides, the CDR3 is TGTGCCAGCAGTACCTCCCGACGCGACTACGAGCAGTACTTC.

The CDR3: CASSQDWLAGSEQFF. DNA of the CDR3: TGTGCCAGCAGCCAAGATTGGCTAGCGGGGAGTGAGCAGTTCTTC. The chain recombines TRBV3-1 with TRBJ2-1; 9 nucleotides match TRBD2. Per the germline V gene, CDR1 is LGHDT and CDR2 is YNNKEL (reference sequence). The CDR3 is 15 residues long. Trimming took 0 bases from V and 9 from J; bases not matched to a gene: 6.

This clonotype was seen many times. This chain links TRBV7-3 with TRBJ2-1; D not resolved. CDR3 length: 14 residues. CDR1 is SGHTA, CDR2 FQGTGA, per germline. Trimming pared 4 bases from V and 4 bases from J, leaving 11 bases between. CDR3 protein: CASSSSTGYNEQFF. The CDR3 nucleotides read TGTGCCAGCAGCTCCTCGACTGGGTACAATGAGCAGTTCTTC.

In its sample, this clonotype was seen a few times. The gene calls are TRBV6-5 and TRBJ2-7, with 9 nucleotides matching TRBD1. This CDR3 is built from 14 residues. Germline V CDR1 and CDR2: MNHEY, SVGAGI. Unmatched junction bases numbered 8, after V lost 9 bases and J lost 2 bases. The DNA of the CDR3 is TGTGCCAGTCGAGTCGGACAGGGGACCTACGAGCAGTACTTC. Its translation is CASRVGQGTYEQYF.

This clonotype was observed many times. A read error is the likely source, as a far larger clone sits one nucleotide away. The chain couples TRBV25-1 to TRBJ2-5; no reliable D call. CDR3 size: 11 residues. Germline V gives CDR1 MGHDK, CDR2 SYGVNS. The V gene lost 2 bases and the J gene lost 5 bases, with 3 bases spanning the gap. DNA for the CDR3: TGTGCCAGCAGTGAAGGGGAGACCCAGTACTTC. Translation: CASSEGETQYF.

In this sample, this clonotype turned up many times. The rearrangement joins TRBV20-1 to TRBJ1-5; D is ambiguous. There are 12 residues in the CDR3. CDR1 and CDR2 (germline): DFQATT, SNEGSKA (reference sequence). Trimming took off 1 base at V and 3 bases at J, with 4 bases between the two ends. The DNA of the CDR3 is TGCAGTGCTAGAGTTCCCAATCAGCCCCAGCATTTT. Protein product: CSARVPNQPQHF.

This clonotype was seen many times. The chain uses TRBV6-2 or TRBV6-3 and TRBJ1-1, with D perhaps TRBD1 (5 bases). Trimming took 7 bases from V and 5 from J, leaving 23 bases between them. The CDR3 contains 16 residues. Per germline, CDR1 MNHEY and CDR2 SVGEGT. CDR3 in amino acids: CASTYEDGFWGTEAFF. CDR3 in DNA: TGTGCCAGCACCTACGAAGACGGATTTTGGGGGACTGAAGCTTTCTTT.